A single sample is the source of the 2 T cell receptor beta chains below, sequenced in a study of blood T cell repertoires in COVID-19 (TCRdb year 2020). The library relied on the immunoSEQ multiplex PCR assay. Imported from immuneACCESS, the table was reduced by TCRdb to in-frame sequences with V and J called. These copies leave out some clones; in studies compared against another copy, an unresolved V gene accounts for under half, and the cause of the remainder is not known. The sample contains 250,000 to 300,000 clones, 70% to 90% of them found a single time. The ten top clones hold approximately 5% of the sample. The specimen sequenced was peripheral blood. The receptor source for this set is a man aged 45-65 years with active or convalescent COVID-19.

The chain has TRBV14 and TRBJ2-1; tentatively, D is TRBD1 (5 bases). The CDR3 has 15 residues. Trimming took off 0 bases at V and 4 bases at J, with 10 bases between the two ends. From germline, CDR1 is SGHDN and CDR2 FVKESK. DNA of the CDR3: TGTGCCAGCAGCCAAGAGCTTCAGGGTTACAATGAGCAGTTCTTC. Protein product: CASSQELQGYNEQFF.

This chain connects TRBV19 to TRBJ1-1, with 9 bases identical to TRBD1. V trimming: 6 bases; J trimming: 3 bases; junction bases outside the gene matches: 11. The CDR3 has 16 amino acids. Germline CDR1 and CDR2: LNHDA and SQIVND (reference sequence). The CDR3 bases are TGTGCCAGTAGGTCCCCCAACAGGGGGCGCGACACTGAAGCTTTCTTT. Translation: CASRSPNRGRDTEAFF.